Listed below are T cell receptor beta chains from one sample, sequenced in a study of cytomegalovirus exposure and HLA in healthy donors. Generated by immunoSEQ multiplex PCR, the TCRdb table keeps only in-frame clones and is missing some. The table lists 100,000 to 150,000 clones, over 70% of them singletons. The material sequenced was PBMCs. The receptors here all came from a woman in her fifties or sixties in good health and CMV-seronegative. The CDR3 runs from the conserved cysteine through the conserved F or W. A D gene is named only where the DNA matches it firmly. Clone size is given for some rows only: seen once, a few or many times, or a class if the clone is expanded.

clone size: NA; V gene: TRBV7-9; D gene: NA; J gene: TRBJ1-2; CDR3 protein: CASSLGQYGYTF; CDR3 DNA: TGTGCCAGCAGCTTAGGGCAGTATGGCTACACCTTC
clone size: few; V gene: TRBV23-1; D gene: TRBD1; J gene: TRBJ2-7; CDR3 protein: CASSHRPGGVSITYEQYF; CDR3 DNA: TGCGCCAGCAGTCACAGGCCAGGGGGCGTGTCGATAACCTACGAGCAGTACTTC
clone size: once; V gene: TRBV27; D gene: NA; J gene: TRBJ2-2; CDR3 protein: CASSLSVSGTGELFF; CDR3 DNA: TGTGCCAGCAGTTTATCGGTTAGCGGCACCGGGGAGCTGTTTTTT
clone size: NA; V gene: TRBV7-8; D gene: NA; J gene: TRBJ1-1; CDR3 protein: CASSLVAGWAFF; CDR3 DNA: TGTGCCAGCAGCTTAGTCGCAGGGTGGGCTTTCTTT
clone size: NA; V gene: TRBV30; D gene: TRBD1; J gene: TRBJ1-1; CDR3 protein: CAWSFGQGGTEAFF; CDR3 DNA: TGTGCCTGGAGTTTCGGTCAGGGGGGAACTGAAGCTTTCTTT
clone size: NA; V gene: TRBV7-7; D gene: NA; J gene: TRBJ2-3; CDR3 protein: CASSSGSTDTQYF; CDR3 DNA: TGTGCCAGCAGCTCCGGTAGCACAGATACGCAGTATTTT
clone size: NA; V gene: TRBV5-4; D gene: TRBD2; J gene: TRBJ2-3; CDR3 protein: CASSLESSGRIDTQYF; CDR3 DNA: TGTGCCAGCAGCTTGGAGTCTAGCGGGAGGATAGATACGCAGTATTTT
clone size: NA; V gene: TRBV5-4; D gene: TRBD2; J gene: TRBJ2-7; CDR3 protein: CAAGPSGAYEQYF; CDR3 DNA: TGTGCCGCCGGGCCTAGCGGAGCCTACGAGCAGTACTTC
clone size: NA; V gene: TRBV19; D gene: TRBD1; J gene: TRBJ2-2; CDR3 protein: CASSFYDRANTGELFF; CDR3 DNA: TGTGCCAGTAGTTTCTACGACAGGGCGAACACCGGGGAGCTGTTTTTT
clone size: NA; V gene: TRBV19; D gene: TRBD1; J gene: TRBJ1-5; CDR3 protein: CASRIFGQGDDNQPQHF; CDR3 DNA: TGTGCCAGTAGAATCTTTGGACAGGGGGACGACAATCAGCCCCAGCATTTT
clone size: once; V gene: TRBV18; D gene: NA; J gene: TRBJ2-1; CDR3 protein: CASSGRESFNEQFF; CDR3 DNA: TGTGCCAGCTCAGGACGGGAGAGCTTCAATGAGCAGTTCTTC
clone size: NA; V gene: TRBV7-3; D gene: NA; J gene: TRBJ2-3; CDR3 protein: CASSQTLGSSTDTQYF; CDR3 DNA: TGTGCCAGCAGCCAGACCCTAGGCAGTAGCACAGATACGCAGTATTTT
clone size: NA; V gene: TRBV7-3; D gene: TRBD1; J gene: TRBJ2-2; CDR3 protein: CASSLGQYTGELFF; CDR3 DNA: TGTGCCAGCAGCTTGGGACAGTACACCGGGGAGCTGTTTTTT
clone size: NA; V gene: TRBV7-8; D gene: NA; J gene: TRBJ2-2; CDR3 protein: CASSLVVEGLVTGELFF; CDR3 DNA: TGTGCCAGCAGCTTAGTGGTGGAGGGCCTTGTCACCGGGGAGCTGTTTTTT
clone size: few; V gene: TRBV30; D gene: NA; J gene: TRBJ2-5; CDR3 protein: CAWRRVQETQYF; CDR3 DNA: TGTGCCTGGAGGCGGGTCCAAGAGACCCAGTACTTC
clone size: NA; V gene: TRBV29-1; D gene: TRBD1; J gene: TRBJ1-1; CDR3 protein: CSVAQDRTYPEAFF; CDR3 DNA: TGCAGCGTTGCGCAGGACAGGACCTACCCTGAAGCTTTCTTT
clone size: NA; V gene: TRBV19; D gene: NA; J gene: TRBJ2-1; CDR3 protein: CARTSPYNEQFF; CDR3 DNA: TGTGCCAGGACTAGTCCCTACAATGAGCAGTTCTTC
clone size: NA; V gene: TRBV15; D gene: NA; J gene: TRBJ1-1; CDR3 protein: CATSSSGAGAFF; CDR3 DNA: TGTGCCACCAGCAGCTCAGGCGCCGGAGCTTTCTTT
clone size: NA; V gene: TRBV18; D gene: NA; J gene: TRBJ1-1; CDR3 protein: CASSPPGNTEAFF; CDR3 DNA: TGTGCCAGCTCACCACCCGGGAACACTGAAGCTTTCTTT
clone size: few; V gene: TRBV7-9; D gene: NA; J gene: TRBJ2-7; CDR3 protein: CASSLGRLANGDEQYF; CDR3 DNA: TGTGCCAGCAGCTTAGGTCGGCTAGCAAATGGGGACGAGCAGTACTTC
clone size: NA; V gene: TRBV4-1; D gene: TRBD1; J gene: TRBJ2-4; CDR3 protein: CASSQQVTGAYIQYF; CDR3 DNA: TGCGCCAGCAGCCAACAAGTTACAGGGGCGTACATTCAGTACTTC
clone size: NA; V gene: TRBV19; D gene: TRBD1; J gene: TRBJ1-1; CDR3 protein: CASRTGTGGTEAFF; CDR3 DNA: TGTGCCAGTAGGACCGGGACAGGGGGCACTGAAGCTTTCTTT
clone size: NA; V gene: TRBV9; D gene: TRBD2; J gene: TRBJ2-3; CDR3 protein: CASSPRVGLAGADTQYF; CDR3 DNA: TGTGCCAGCAGCCCCCGGGTTGGTCTAGCGGGAGCCGATACGCAGTATTTT
clone size: NA; V gene: TRBV2; D gene: TRBD1; J gene: TRBJ2-3; CDR3 protein: CASSPGQPGTDTQYF; CDR3 DNA: TGTGCCAGCAGTCCGGGACAGCCTGGCACAGATACGCAGTATTTT
clone size: NA; V gene: TRBV11-3; D gene: NA; J gene: TRBJ2-1; CDR3 protein: CASSFEPGTYNEQFF; CDR3 DNA: TGTGCCAGCAGCTTCGAACCCGGGACCTACAATGAGCAGTTCTTC
clone size: NA; V gene: TRBV5-8; D gene: TRBD1; J gene: TRBJ1-5; CDR3 protein: CASSSGTGSYSNQPQHF; CDR3 DNA: TGTGCCAGCAGTTCCGGGACAGGGTCCTATAGCAATCAGCCCCAGCATTTT
clone size: NA; V gene: TRBV28; D gene: TRBD1; J gene: TRBJ1-5; CDR3 protein: CASSQTGENQPQHF; CDR3 DNA: TGTGCCAGCAGTCAGACAGGGGAGAATCAGCCCCAGCATTTT
clone size: NA; V gene: TRBV28; D gene: TRBD1; J gene: TRBJ2-1; CDR3 protein: CASSLLTGKNEQFF; CDR3 DNA: TGTGCCAGCAGTTTATTGACAGGGAAGAATGAGCAGTTCTTC
clone size: NA; V gene: TRBV6-5; D gene: NA; J gene: TRBJ2-3; CDR3 protein: CASSYSRGEVPNTQYF; CDR3 DNA: TGTGCCAGCAGTTACTCCAGGGGCGAAGTCCCCAATACGCAGTATTTT
clone size: few; V gene: TRBV7-9; D gene: NA; J gene: TRBJ2-7; CDR3 protein: CASSSKREQYF; CDR3 DNA: TGTGCCAGCAGCTCAAAGCGGGAGCAGTACTTC
clone size: NA; V gene: TRBV5-4; D gene: TRBD1; J gene: TRBJ1-2; CDR3 protein: CASSPGTGNYGYTF; CDR3 DNA: TGTGCCAGCAGCCCCGGGACAGGGAACTATGGCTACACCTTC
clone size: NA; V gene: TRBV4-1; D gene: TRBD1; J gene: TRBJ1-5; CDR3 protein: CASSQRGHSNQPQHF; CDR3 DNA: TGCGCCAGCAGCCAAAGGGGGCACTCCAATCAGCCCCAGCATTTT
clone size: NA; V gene: TRBV13; D gene: NA; J gene: TRBJ2-7; CDR3 protein: CASSSYPSYEQYF; CDR3 DNA: TGTGCCAGCAGCTCCTACCCGAGCTACGAGCAGTACTTC
clone size: NA; V gene: TRBV28; D gene: NA; J gene: TRBJ2-7; CDR3 protein: CASLGGGPQQYF; CDR3 DNA: TGTGCCAGCTTAGGGGGGGGACCCCAGCAGTACTTC
clone size: once; V gene: TRBV29-1; D gene: NA; J gene: TRBJ2-5; CDR3 protein: CSVDLDSQETQYF; CDR3 DNA: TGCAGCGTCGATTTAGACAGCCAAGAGACCCAGTACTTC
clone size: NA; V gene: TRBV19; D gene: TRBD1; J gene: TRBJ1-2; CDR3 protein: CASSIRGRPDGYTF; CDR3 DNA: TGTGCCAGTAGTATAAGGGGGCGACCGGATGGCTACACCTTC
clone size: NA; V gene: TRBV28; D gene: NA; J gene: TRBJ2-7; CDR3 protein: CASSGGDRLYEQYF; CDR3 DNA: TGTGCCAGCAGTGGGGGGGACAGGCTCTACGAGCAGTACTTC
clone size: NA; V gene: TRBV9; D gene: TRBD1; J gene: TRBJ2-7; CDR3 protein: CASSLGQGAYEQYF; CDR3 DNA: TGTGCCAGCAGCCTGGGACAGGGGGCCTACGAGCAGTACTTC
clone size: NA; V gene: TRBV7-2; D gene: NA; J gene: TRBJ2-5; CDR3 protein: CASSSPITSLGGETQYF; CDR3 DNA: TGTGCCAGCAGCTCGCCAATAACTAGCCTGGGTGGGGAGACCCAGTACTTC
clone size: NA; V gene: TRBV30; D gene: TRBD2; J gene: TRBJ2-1; CDR3 protein: CAWSSGSAAGEQFF; CDR3 DNA: TGTGCCTGGAGTAGCGGGAGCGCGGCTGGTGAGCAGTTCTTC
clone size: NA; V gene: TRBV4-3; D gene: TRBD2; J gene: TRBJ2-1; CDR3 protein: CASSQDAAGGYNEQFF; CDR3 DNA: TGCGCCAGCAGCCAAGACGCAGCGGGAGGGTACAATGAGCAGTTCTTC
clone size: NA; V gene: TRBV6-6; D gene: TRBD1; J gene: TRBJ1-1; CDR3 protein: CASSYSGQGNTEAFF; CDR3 DNA: TGTGCCAGCAGTTACTCAGGACAGGGGAACACTGAAGCTTTCTTT
clone size: NA; V gene: TRBV7-2; D gene: NA; J gene: TRBJ1-4; CDR3 protein: CASSPNFAGKLFF; CDR3 DNA: TGTGCCAGCAGCCCCAATTTCGCGGGAAAACTGTTTTTT
clone size: NA; V gene: TRBV5-1; D gene: NA; J gene: TRBJ2-7; CDR3 protein: CASSLADSRGEQYF; CDR3 DNA: TGCGCCAGCAGCTTGGCGGACTCCCGAGGGGAGCAGTACTTC
clone size: NA; V gene: TRBV7-6; D gene: NA; J gene: TRBJ2-7; CDR3 protein: CASSLAGANSYEQYF; CDR3 DNA: TGTGCCAGCAGCTTAGCGGGGGCGAACTCCTACGAGCAGTACTTC
clone size: NA; V gene: TRBV10-3; D gene: TRBD2; J gene: TRBJ2-1; CDR3 protein: CAISGGLAGAGEQFF; CDR3 DNA: TGTGCCATCAGTGGGGGACTAGCGGGAGCCGGAGAGCAGTTCTTC
clone size: NA; V gene: TRBV13; D gene: TRBD2; J gene: TRBJ2-7; CDR3 protein: CASSFFSGKPYEQYF; CDR3 DNA: TGTGCCAGCAGCTTTTTTAGCGGGAAGCCCTACGAGCAGTACTTC
clone size: few; V gene: TRBV6-5; D gene: TRBD1; J gene: TRBJ2-2; CDR3 protein: CASSYGQVSGGELFF; CDR3 DNA: TGTGCCAGCAGTTATGGACAGGTCTCAGGAGGGGAGCTGTTTTTT
clone size: NA; V gene: TRBV10-3; D gene: TRBD2; J gene: TRBJ2-3; CDR3 protein: CAISGLASTDTQYF; CDR3 DNA: TGTGCCATCAGTGGACTAGCTAGCACAGATACGCAGTATTTT
clone size: NA; V gene: TRBV2; D gene: NA; J gene: TRBJ1-2; CDR3 protein: CASSESNRAYGYTF; CDR3 DNA: TGTGCCAGCAGTGAATCCAACAGGGCCTATGGCTACACCTTC
clone size: NA; V gene: TRBV2; D gene: NA; J gene: TRBJ1-1; CDR3 protein: CASSYGENTEAFF; CDR3 DNA: TGTGCCAGCAGTTACGGGGAGAACACTGAAGCTTTCTTT
clone size: NA; V gene: TRBV5-1; D gene: TRBD1; J gene: TRBJ2-3; CDR3 protein: CASSNGQGADTQYF; CDR3 DNA: TGCGCCAGCAGTAATGGACAGGGAGCGGATACGCAGTATTTT
clone size: NA; V gene: TRBV19; D gene: TRBD1; J gene: TRBJ2-1; CDR3 protein: CASSRDRELLEQFF; CDR3 DNA: TGTGCCAGTAGTAGGGACAGGGAGTTATTAGAGCAGTTCTTC
clone size: NA; V gene: TRBV19; D gene: TRBD2; J gene: TRBJ2-5; CDR3 protein: CASSPRGTSGLGTQYF; CDR3 DNA: TGTGCCAGTAGTCCCCGGGGGACTAGCGGTCTGGGGACCCAGTACTTC
clone size: few; V gene: TRBV18; D gene: NA; J gene: TRBJ2-7; CDR3 protein: CASSPGGSSYEQYF; CDR3 DNA: TGTGCCAGCTCACCAGGGGGCAGCTCCTACGAGCAGTACTTC
clone size: NA; V gene: TRBV7-2; D gene: TRBD1; J gene: TRBJ1-4; CDR3 protein: CASSYGQGDGGKLFF; CDR3 DNA: TGTGCCAGCAGTTACGGACAGGGGGATGGAGGAAAACTGTTTTTT
clone size: few; V gene: TRBV6-1; D gene: NA; J gene: TRBJ2-1; CDR3 protein: CASSEARGPSEQFF; CDR3 DNA: TGTGCCAGCAGTGAGGCAAGGGGCCCCTCGGAGCAGTTCTTC
clone size: NA; V gene: TRBV7-8; D gene: NA; J gene: TRBJ2-7; CDR3 protein: CASSPNSGTPYEQYF; CDR3 DNA: TGTGCCAGCAGCCCGAACTCCGGGACACCCTACGAGCAGTACTTC
clone size: NA; V gene: TRBV7-2; D gene: NA; J gene: TRBJ2-7; CDR3 protein: CASSYLGGEQYF; CDR3 DNA: TGTGCCAGCAGCTATCTAGGGGGCGAGCAGTACTTC